One and the same sample provided the 18 T cell receptor beta chains below, sequenced in a study of blood T cell repertoires in COVID-19. Data came from immunoSEQ multiplex PCR; TCRdb stores just in-frame clones and leaves some out. The sample has about 210,000 clones, about 86% seen once. Specimen: peripheral blood. The receptors come from a woman aged 45 to 65 with acute or convalescent COVID-19.

The chain links TRBV5-1 to TRBJ1-1, with 8 bases matching TRBD1. V shed 0 bases, J shed 0 bases, and the junction held 4 bases outside the gene matches. This CDR3 has 16 residues. Looked up from germline, CDR1 is SGHRS and CDR2 is YFSETQ. Written as DNA, the CDR3 is TGCGCCAGCAGCTTGGATCCGGACAGGGTGAACACTGAAGCTTTCTTT. This gives the protein CASSLDPDRVNTEAFF.

The rearrangement links TRBV7-2 to TRBJ2-7; 8 nucleotides line up with TRBD1. Germline-derived CDR1 and CDR2 are SGHTA and FQGNSA. J was trimmed by 2 bases and V by 5 bases; bases with no gene match: 5. The length of the CDR3 is 14 residues. The CDR3 sequence: CASSLGQEAYEQYF. DNA for the CDR3: TGTGCCAGCAGCCTGGGACAGGAGGCCTACGAGCAGTACTTC.

Turning to this clone: Additional DNA sequences in this sample encode the identical CDR3. The chain employs TRBV5-1 and TRBJ1-2; 7 bases match TRBD1. The CDR3 is 14 amino acids. The germline V gene encodes CDR1 SGHRS and CDR2 YFSETQ. Trimming took 0 bases from V and 7 from J; bases not matched to a gene: 6. The CDR3 sequence: CASSLEGGASGYTF. Written as DNA, the CDR3 is TGCGCCAGCAGCTTGGAAGGGGGCGCGAGTGGCTACACCTTC.

J is TRBJ1-5 and V is TRBV6-2 or TRBV6-3; 9 bases map to TRBD1. The CDR3 covers 15 residues. J gave up 1 base and V 4 bases, and 2 bases lay outside the gene matches. Germline CDR1 and CDR2: MNHEY and SVGEGT. CDR3 nucleotide sequence: TGTGCCAGCAGTTCTGGACAGGGGAGCAATCAGCCCCAGCATTTT. It yields the protein CASSSGQGSNQPQHF.

The chain uses TRBV29-1 and TRBJ2-7; 10 bases agree with TRBD1. The CDR3 is made up of 14 amino acids. V lost 6 bases, J lost 3 bases, and 8 bases stayed unmatched. Germline V gene lookup returns CDR1 SQVTM and CDR2 ANQGSEA. The CDR3 DNA is TGCAGCGTGAGGGGTGGACAGGGGGGCTACGAGCAGTACTTC. Its protein product is CSVRGGQGGYEQYF.

The chain combines TRBV21-1 with TRBJ2-5; the DNA was not compared with TRBD2, the D call given in the table. TRBV21-1 is flagged as a pseudogene. CDR3 length equals 16 residues. The CDR3 sequence: CASSKGGVGPLETQYF. The CDR3 bases are TGTGCCAGCAGCAAAGGAGGTGTTGGTCCCCTTGAGACCCAGTACTTC.

The chain recombines TRBV19 with TRBJ2-1, with 11 bases matching TRBD2. V lost 6 bases and J lost 8; bases outside the gene matches: 6. The CDR3 length is 14 residues. Germline V gene data show CDR1 as LNHDA and CDR2 as SQIVND (reference sequence). The CDR3 region has the DNA TGTGCCAGTAGCAAGGGACTAGCGGTGGATGAGCAGTTCTTC. It codes for CASSKGLAVDEQFF. Filled out from reference TRBV19 and TRBJ2-1, the complete variable domain reads DGGITQSPKYLFRKEGQNVTLSCEQNLNHDAMYWYRQDPGQGLRLIYYSQIVNDFQKGDIAEGYSVSREKKESFPLTVTSAQKNPTAFYLCASSKGLAVDEQFFGPGTRLTVL.

This CDR3 is CAPRKQGGFGYTF. In nucleotides, the CDR3 is TGTGCCCCAAGGAAGCAGGGAGGTTTTGGCTACACCTTC. V and J are TRBV24-1 and TRBJ1-2; tentatively, D is TRBD1 (5 bases). The V end was cut by 12 bases, the J end by 7 bases, with 20 bases between. The V gene's germline CDR1 is KGHDR and CDR2 SFDVKD. The CDR3 extends over 13 amino acids.

The V call is TRBV29-1, the J call TRBJ2-7; 8 bases line up with TRBD2. Germline V gives CDR1 SQVTM, CDR2 ANQGSEA. This CDR3 region has 14 residues. Trimming at V came to 6 bases and at J to 4 bases, leaving 11 bases not matched to a gene. This CDR3 is CSVGGSGSLYEQYF. The CDR3 DNA is TGCAGCGTCGGGGGCAGCGGGAGTTTATACGAGCAGTACTTC.

This sequence joins TRBV6-5 and TRBJ2-1; the match to TRBD1 covers 7 bases. The germline V gene encodes CDR1 MNHEY and CDR2 SVGAGI. The J segment lost 3 bases and the V segment lost 7 bases, leaving 9 bases of the junction unmatched. This CDR3 spans 15 amino acids. The CDR3 spells CASIRTTGYYNEQFF. The CDR3, as DNA: TGTGCCAGCATCCGAACGACAGGGTACTACAATGAGCAGTTCTTC.

V usage is TRBV19 and J usage is TRBJ1-1; TRBD1 is a possible D gene (6 bases). CDR1 and CDR2 (germline): LNHDA, SQIVND (reference sequence). V shed 0 bases and J shed 7 bases, with 12 bases lying between them. This CDR3 is 14 amino acids long. DNA of the CDR3: TGTGCCAGTAGTATAGATTCGGGGGGCCGTGAAGCTTTCTTT. It specifies CASSIDSGGREAFF.

J is TRBJ2-7 and V is TRBV19; 10 bases agree with TRBD1. Germline V lookup: CDR1 LNHDA, CDR2 SQIVND (reference sequence). This CDR3 spans 14 amino acids. V was clipped by 6 bases and J by 4 bases; unmatched bases: 6. The CDR3 here is CASSPGQGVYEQYF. The CDR3, as DNA: TGTGCCAGTAGCCCTGGACAGGGGGTTTACGAGCAGTACTTC.

This clone was detected a few times. The CDR3, as DNA: TGCAGCGTCGCCGTGAGCGGGAGAACAGATACGCAGTATTTT. This encodes CSVAVSGRTDTQYF. This rearrangement joins TRBV29-1 to TRBJ2-3; the match to TRBD2 covers 8 bases. Germline V CDR1 and CDR2: SQVTM, ANQGSEA. With V trimmed by 6 bases and J by 3 bases, 8 bases remained unmatched. There are 14 residues in the CDR3.

This clone was recorded only once. The chain is built from TRBV3-1 (or the pseudogene TRBV3-2) and TRBJ1-4; D is perhaps TRBD1 (5 bases). The V and J ends lost 1 base and 8 bases respectively, with 14 bases between them. The CDR3 is 15 amino acids. Germline V CDR1 and CDR2: LGHDT, YNNKEL (reference sequence). For the CDR3, the DNA is TGTGCCAGCAGCCAAGCTCGGGCAGGGTGGGAAAAACTGTTTTTT. As protein: CASSQARAGWEKLFF.

The chain employs TRBV2 and TRBJ2-2; 16 bases fit TRBD2. This CDR3 contains 17 residues. V shed 8 bases and J 6 bases; nucleotides not matched to a gene: 9. Germline values: CDR1 SNHLY, CDR2 FYNNEI. The chain's CDR3 is CASRRGLAGGSPGELFF. CDR3 DNA sequence: TGTGCCAGCCGCAGGGGACTAGCGGGAGGGAGTCCCGGGGAGCTGTTTTTT.

V usage is TRBV2 and J usage is TRBJ1-3, with TRBD1 identical over 7 bases. The CDR3 runs 15 residues. V lost 6 bases to trimming and J lost 0 bases; unmatched junction nucleotides: 5. CDR1 and CDR2 (germline): SNHLY, FYNNEI. For the CDR3, the DNA is TGTGCCAGCAGCGGGACAGTTTCCTCTGGAAACACCATATATTTT. Its protein is CASSGTVSSGNTIYF.

The chain recombines TRBV6-5 with TRBJ1-1, with D hard to call. The germline CDR1 and CDR2 sequences are MNHEY and SVGAGI. CDR3 length: 14 residues. The V end lost 5 bases, the J end lost 5 bases, and 15 bases lay between the germline ends. The CDR3 nucleotides are TGTGCCAGCAGTACCCGGAATCGAGGGACTGAAGCTTTCTTT. It is translated as CASSTRNRGTEAFF.

This clone was seen once. The chain recombines TRBV28 with TRBJ1-2; D is unclear. Germline V gives CDR1 MDHEN, CDR2 SYDVKM. The CDR3 is 15 amino acids. Trimming removed 8 bases from V and 1 base from J, with 17 bases in between. The CDR3 sequence: CASQHPWENNYGYTF. The CDR3 bases are TGTGCCAGCCAGCATCCCTGGGAGAATAACTATGGCTACACCTTC.